A single sample is the source of the 22 T cell receptor beta chains below, sequenced in a study of OX40 agonist ivuxolimab in advanced cancers. Assay used: immunoSEQ multiplex PCR; TCRdb lists only in-frame clones, some missing. This sample has 41,000 or so clones; approximately 89% occur once, and the top ten carry approximately 3.7%. This sample comprised CD4+ or CD8+ T cells sorted from blood, obtained in a trial of the OX40 agonist ivuxolimab. The receptors were gathered from an adult with an advanced solid tumor such as melanoma, head and neck, liver or kidney cancer.

The chain uses TRBV10-3 and TRBJ2-3, with D possibly being TRBD1 (5 bases). CDR1 is ENHRY, CDR2 SYGVKD, per germline. The V gene lost 1 base and the J gene lost 4 bases, with 9 bases spanning the gap. CDR3 length equals 14 residues. DNA for the CDR3: TGTGCCATCAGTGAGTACTCCAGGGCAGATACGCAGTATTTT. Its protein product is CAISEYSRADTQYF.

This clone was detected only a few times. The chain couples TRBV28 to TRBJ2-7, with D perhaps TRBD1 or TRBD2 (6 bases each). Germline V lookup: CDR1 MDHEN, CDR2 SYDVKM. This CDR3 comprises 12 residues. Trimming pared 6 bases from V and 9 bases from J, leaving 15 bases between. The CDR3 coding sequence is TGTGCCAGCAGCCTGACGAGGGGGGCGCAGTACTTC. Translation gives CASSLTRGAQYF. Drawing the rest from reference TRBV28 and TRBJ2-7, the complete variable domain is DVKVTQSSRYLVKRTGEKVFLECVQDMDHENMFWYRQDPGLGLRLIYFSYDVKMKEKGDIPEGYSVSREKKERFSLILESASTNQTSMYLCASSLTRGAQYFGPGTRLTVT.

The chain is built from TRBV9 and TRBJ2-2, with TRBD2 matching over 10 bases. The CDR3 loop spans 18 amino acids. With V trimmed by 2 bases and J by 0 bases, 7 bases remained unmatched. CDR1 is SGDLS, CDR2 YYNGEE, per germline. The CDR3 nucleotides are TGTGCCAGCAGCGTTAATCCTAGCGGGAGAGCGAACACCGGGGAGCTGTTTTTT. It encodes CASSVNPSGRANTGELFF.

The chain has TRBV5-8 and TRBJ2-1; 8 bases are shared with TRBD2. J was trimmed by 8 bases and V by 10 bases; bases with no gene match: 17. Per the germline V gene, CDR1 is SGHTS and CDR2 is YDEGEE. The CDR3 is 15 amino acids. CDR3 nucleotide sequence: TGTGCCGTGACCCGGGATGGTAGCGGGATCTATGAGCAGTTCTTC. It specifies CAVTRDGSGIYEQFF.

This chain uses TRBV28 with TRBJ1-5, with a tentative D call TRBD1 (5 bases). With 6 bases removed from V and 6 bases from J, the gap between germline ends came to 12 bases. This CDR3 spans 13 amino acids. CDR1 MDHEN and CDR2 SYDVKM come from the germline V gene. Here the CDR3 reads CASRRDLGQPQHF. The CDR3 DNA sequence: TGTGCCAGCAGACGGGACCTGGGTCAGCCCCAGCATTTT.

This chain joins TRBV30 and TRBJ1-2; D perhaps matches TRBD1 (6 bases). The V end lost 2 bases, the J end lost 4 bases, and 11 bases lay between the germline ends. Germline V CDR1 and CDR2: GTSNPN, SVGIG (reference sequence). CDR3 length: 13 amino acids. The CDR3 DNA reads as TGTGCCTGGAGTTCACAGGGCGCCTATGGCTACACCTTC. Its protein product is CAWSSQGAYGYTF. Filled out from reference TRBV30 and TRBJ1-2, the complete variable domain reads SQTIHQWPATLVQPVGSPLSLECTVEGTSNPNLYWYRQAAGRGLQLLFYSVGIGQISSEVPQNLSASRPQDRQFILSSKKLLLSDSGFYLCAWSSQGAYGYTFGSGTRLTVV.

This clone was detected once. J is TRBJ2-2 and V is TRBV7-9; D not certain. The CDR3 is 14 amino acids. V dropped 8 bases and J dropped 2 bases, with 12 bases sitting between them. CDR1 is SEHNR, CDR2 FQNEAQ, per germline (reference sequence). The CDR3 DNA sequence: TGTGCCAGCCTAGACCCGTCAAACACCGGGGAGCTGTTTTTT. This gives the protein CASLDPSNTGELFF.

The rearrangement links TRBV2 to TRBJ1-5; TRBD1 is a possible D gene (6 bases). Trimming took off 11 bases at V and 3 bases at J, with 14 bases between the two ends. Germline V gives CDR1 SNHLY, CDR2 FYNNEI. This CDR3 comprises 13 residues. This chain's CDR3 is CASSRDINQPQHF. The CDR3 DNA sequence: TGTGCCTCCTCCCGGGACATCAATCAGCCCCAGCATTTT.

The rearrangement links TRBV5-4 to TRBJ2-5; D gene ambiguous. V was shortened by 0 bases and J by 1 base, with 7 bases between the two germline ends. Per germline, CDR1 SGHNT and CDR2 YYREEE (reference sequence). CDR3 length: 14 residues. Here the CDR3 reads CASSLGGTQETQYF. The CDR3 coding sequence is TGTGCCAGCAGCTTGGGGGGAACCCAAGAGACCCAGTACTTC.

V usage is TRBV4-2 and J usage is TRBJ1-2; D gene unclear. V lost 0 bases to trimming and J lost 5 bases, with 7 bases between them. This CDR3 region has 13 residues. The germline CDR1 and CDR2 sequences are LGHNA and YNFKEQ. The CDR3 is CASSQDLGYGYTF. In DNA, the CDR3 is TGTGCCAGCAGCCAAGATCTGGGGTATGGCTACACCTTC.

The V gene is TRBV6-5, the J gene TRBJ2-3; 9 bases match TRBD1. The junction had 4 bases not matched to a gene; V was cut back by 1 base and J by 2 bases. Germline V gives CDR1 MNHEY, CDR2 SVGAGI. This CDR3 has 16 amino acids. The CDR3 DNA is TGTGCCAGCAGTTACTACGGGACAGGGCCCACAGATACGCAGTATTTT. It encodes CASSYYGTGPTDTQYF.

The chain carries TRBV30 and TRBJ1-3; D may be TRBD1 (5 bases). This CDR3 is built from 13 residues. Deletions cut 1 base from V and 4 bases from J, with 8 bases between. Germline CDR1 reads GTSNPN; CDR2 reads SVGIG (reference sequence). The CDR3 here is CAWSEGYGNTIYF. The CDR3 nucleotides are TGTGCCTGGAGTGAGGGGTACGGAAACACCATATATTTT.

V is TRBV29-1 and J is TRBJ2-2; perhaps D is TRBD1 or TRBD2 (6 bases each). The V end was cut by 3 bases, the J end by 6 bases, with 17 bases between. Germline V gene data show CDR1 as SQVTM and CDR2 as ANQGSEA. This CDR3 contains 15 residues. CDR3 DNA: TGCAGCGTTGAGGGGGGCGCTTGGGCCCCCGGGGAGCTGTTTTTT. It is translated as CSVEGGAWAPGELFF.

In its sample, this clone was seen once. V and J are TRBV7-2 and TRBJ2-3; D unresolved. CDR3 size: 14 residues. Germline CDR1 reads SGHTA; CDR2 reads FQGNSA. Trimming left V 1 base short and J 1 base short, with 6 bases between. The CDR3 is CASSLGPRTDTQYF. The CDR3 coding sequence is TGTGCCAGCAGCTTAGGACCTCGCACAGATACGCAGTATTTT. The variable domain in full, with the rest retrieved from reference TRBV7-2 and TRBJ2-3, is GAGVSQSPSNKVTEKGKDVELRCDPISGHTALYWYRQSLGQGLEFLIYFQGNSAPDKSGLPSDRFSAERTGGSVSTLTIQRTQQEDSAVYLCASSLGPRTDTQYFGPGTRLTVL.

The chain has TRBV19 and TRBJ2-3, with D perhaps TRBD1 (5 bases). Germline CDR1 is LNHDA and CDR2 is SQIVND (reference sequence). This CDR3 has 12 residues. The CDR3 sequence is CACSVGQDTQYF. The CDR3 DNA sequence: TGTGCGTGCTCGGTGGGGCAAGATACGCAGTATTTT.

This clone was seen once. The genes are TRBV7-2 and TRBJ2-7; 14 nucleotides align to TRBD2. This CDR3 has 16 residues. Unmatched junction bases numbered 3, after V lost 2 bases and J lost 3 bases. Looked up from germline, CDR1 is SGHTA and CDR2 is FQGNSA. In DNA form, the CDR3 reads TGTGCCAGCAGCTTACGACTAGCGGGAGGGCACTACGAGCAGTACTTC. This codes for CASSLRLAGGHYEQYF.

This chain links TRBV12-5 with TRBJ2-2, with TRBD2 matching over 12 bases. CDR1 and CDR2 from the germline V gene are LGHNT and FRNRAP. V dropped 6 bases and J dropped 5; count of bases not matched to a gene: 10. The CDR3 is 17 residues long. The DNA for the CDR3 is TGTGCTAGTGGGCGGACTAGCGGGATACCCCCAACCGGGGAGCTGTTTTTT. Protein product: CASGRTSGIPPTGELFF.

The chain joins TRBV6-5 to TRBJ2-7; 10 positions match TRBD2. The CDR3 has 15 amino acids. CDR1 MNHEY and CDR2 SVGAGI come from the germline V gene. Trimming at V came to 2 bases and at J to 5 bases, leaving 6 bases not matched to a gene. CDR3 region: CASSYGSSGRDEQYF. The CDR3 coding sequence is TGTGCCAGCAGTTACGGATCTAGCGGGAGAGACGAGCAGTACTTC.

This chain links TRBV18 with TRBJ2-2, with 7 nucleotides matching TRBD2. After removal of 2 bases from V and 5 bases from J, the junction contained 5 bases not matched to a gene. CDR1 and CDR2 (germline): KGHSH, LQKENI. The CDR3 is 15 amino acids. The CDR3 protein is CASSPWREYTGELFF. CDR3 DNA sequence: TGTGCCAGCTCACCATGGCGGGAGTATACCGGGGAGCTGTTTTTT.

In nucleotides, the CDR3 is TGTGCCAGCAGATACAACATTAGGGGAAACACCATATATTTT. Protein product: CASRYNIRGNTIYF. The genes are TRBV27 and TRBJ1-3; D is ambiguous. CDR1 and CDR2 from the germline V gene are MNHEY and SMNVEV (reference sequence). Trimming took 6 bases from V and 4 from J, leaving 13 bases between them. The CDR3 is 14 residues long.

This chain links TRBV28 with TRBJ2-1; 7 bases match TRBD2. Germline V lookup: CDR1 MDHEN, CDR2 SYDVKM. The CDR3 runs to 15 residues. V shed 8 bases, J shed 5 bases, and the junction held 12 bases outside the gene matches. As DNA, the CDR3 is TGTGCCAGCGTAGCGGGCGCTCCGATAAACAATGAGCAGTTCTTC. Its translation is CASVAGAPINNEQFF.

The chain recombines TRBV2 with TRBJ1-2; D gene unclear. V lost 4 bases, J lost 5 bases, and 8 bases lay in between. This CDR3 spans 12 amino acids. From germline, CDR1 is SNHLY and CDR2 FYNNEI. CDR3 in DNA: TGTGCCAGCAGTGGCAGGTTTTATGGCTACACCTTC. Encoded protein: CASSGRFYGYTF.